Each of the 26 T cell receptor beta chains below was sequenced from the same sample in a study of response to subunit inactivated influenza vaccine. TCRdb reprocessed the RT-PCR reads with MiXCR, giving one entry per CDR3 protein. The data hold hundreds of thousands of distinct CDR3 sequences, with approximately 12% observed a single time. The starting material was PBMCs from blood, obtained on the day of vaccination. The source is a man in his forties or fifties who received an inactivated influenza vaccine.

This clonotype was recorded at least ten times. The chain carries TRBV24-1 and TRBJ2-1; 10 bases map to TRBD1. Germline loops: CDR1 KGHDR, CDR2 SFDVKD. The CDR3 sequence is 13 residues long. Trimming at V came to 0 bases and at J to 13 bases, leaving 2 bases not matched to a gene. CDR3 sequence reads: CATSDLRDRGQFF. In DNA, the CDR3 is TGTGCCACCAGTGATTTGCGGGACAGGGGTCAGTTCTTC.

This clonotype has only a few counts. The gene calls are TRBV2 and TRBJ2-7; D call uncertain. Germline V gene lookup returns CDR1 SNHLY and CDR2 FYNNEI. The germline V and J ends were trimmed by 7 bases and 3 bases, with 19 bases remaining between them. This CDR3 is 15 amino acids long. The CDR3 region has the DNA TGTGCCAGCATTATCTCGCCCGATGCCCTCTACGAGCAGTACTTC. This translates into CASIISPDALYEQYF.

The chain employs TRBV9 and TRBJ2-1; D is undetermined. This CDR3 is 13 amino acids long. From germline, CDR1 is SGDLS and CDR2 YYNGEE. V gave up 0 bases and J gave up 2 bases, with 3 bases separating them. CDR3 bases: TGTGCCAGCAGCGTAGCACCCTACAATGAGCAGTTCTTC. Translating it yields CASSVAPYNEQFF.

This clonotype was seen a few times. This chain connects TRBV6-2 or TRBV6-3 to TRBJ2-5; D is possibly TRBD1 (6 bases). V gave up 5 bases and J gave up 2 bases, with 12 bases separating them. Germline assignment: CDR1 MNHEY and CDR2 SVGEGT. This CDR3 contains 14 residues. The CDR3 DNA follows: TGTGCCAGCAGTCCGACAGGAGCTCAAGAGACCCAGTACTTC. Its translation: CASSPTGAQETQYF.

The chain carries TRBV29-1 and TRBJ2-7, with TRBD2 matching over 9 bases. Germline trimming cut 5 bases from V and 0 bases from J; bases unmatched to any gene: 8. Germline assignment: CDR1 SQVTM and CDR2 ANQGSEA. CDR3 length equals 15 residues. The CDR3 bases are TGCAGCGTTAATTGGGGTAGCGGGGGCTCCTACGAGCAGTACTTC. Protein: CSVNWGSGGSYEQYF.

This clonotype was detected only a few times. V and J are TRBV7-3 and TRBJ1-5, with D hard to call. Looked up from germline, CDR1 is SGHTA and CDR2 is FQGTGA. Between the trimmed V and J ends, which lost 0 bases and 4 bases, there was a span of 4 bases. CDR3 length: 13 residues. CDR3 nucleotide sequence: TGTGCCAGCAGCTTAACACCAAATCAGCCCCAGCATTTT. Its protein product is CASSLTPNQPQHF.

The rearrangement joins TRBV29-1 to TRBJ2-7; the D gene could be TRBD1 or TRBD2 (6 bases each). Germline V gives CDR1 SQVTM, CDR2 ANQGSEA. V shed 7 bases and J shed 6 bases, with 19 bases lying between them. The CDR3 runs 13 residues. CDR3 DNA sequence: TGCAGCGCTATGGGGGGACAATCAGGCGAGCAGTACTTC. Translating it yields CSAMGGQSGEQYF.

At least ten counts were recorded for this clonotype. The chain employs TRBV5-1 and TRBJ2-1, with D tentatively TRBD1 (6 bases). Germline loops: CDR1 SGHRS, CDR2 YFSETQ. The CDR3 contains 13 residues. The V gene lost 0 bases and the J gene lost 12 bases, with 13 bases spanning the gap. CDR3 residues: CASSLEQGVGQFF. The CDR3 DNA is TGCGCCAGCAGCTTGGAACAGGGTGTGGGGCAGTTCTTC. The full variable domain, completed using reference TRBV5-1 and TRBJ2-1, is KAGVTQTPRYLIKTRGQQVTLSCSPISGHRSVSWYQQTPGQGLQFLFEYFSETQRNKGNFPGRFSGRQFSNSRSEMNVSTLELGDSALYLCASSLEQGVGQFFGPGTRLTVL.

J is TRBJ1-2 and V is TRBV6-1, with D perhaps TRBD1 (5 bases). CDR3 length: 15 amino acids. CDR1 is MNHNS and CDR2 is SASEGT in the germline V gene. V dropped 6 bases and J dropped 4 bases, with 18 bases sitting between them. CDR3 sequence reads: CASRRRADGAYGYTF. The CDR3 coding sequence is TGTGCCAGCAGACGAAGGGCGGATGGGGCCTATGGCTACACCTTC.

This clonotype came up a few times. DNA for the CDR3: TGTGCCAGCAGCCAAGAGCCCAGGGAAAATCAGCCCCAGCATTTT. Encoded protein: CASSQEPRENQPQHF. The J gene is TRBJ1-5, the V gene TRBV4-2; possible D gene TRBD1, 5 bases. The V gene's germline CDR1 is LGHNA and CDR2 YNFKEQ. The V and J ends lost 0 bases and 4 bases respectively, with 10 bases between them. The CDR3 runs to 15 residues.

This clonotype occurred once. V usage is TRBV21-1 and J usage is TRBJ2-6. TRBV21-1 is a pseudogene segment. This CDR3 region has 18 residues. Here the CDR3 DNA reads TGTGCCAGCAGCAGACGAGGACGGGCTTCGGAGGGGGCCAACGTCCTGACTTTC. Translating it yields CASSRRGRASEGANVLTF.

The CDR3 DNA is TGCAGCGTTGAAGACCTCGGATCGGGGGAGAACGGCGATACGCAGTATTTT. This sequence encodes CSVEDLGSGENGDTQYF. This rearrangement joins TRBV29-1 to TRBJ2-3; D might be TRBD2 (6 bases). The V end was cut by 0 bases, the J end by 6 bases, with 22 bases between. Germline lookup yields CDR1 SQVTM and CDR2 ANQGSEA. CDR3 length: 17 residues.

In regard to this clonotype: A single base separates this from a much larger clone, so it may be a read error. The CDR3 bases are TGTGCCACCAGTATGGACAGGTTTCCCAACGAGCAGTACTTC. This gives the protein CATSMDRFPNEQYF. J is TRBJ2-7 and V is TRBV24-1; 7 nucleotides line up with TRBD1. After removal of 6 bases from V and 5 bases from J, the junction contained 9 bases not matched to a gene. The V gene's germline CDR1 is KGHDR and CDR2 SFDVKD. This CDR3 has 14 amino acids.

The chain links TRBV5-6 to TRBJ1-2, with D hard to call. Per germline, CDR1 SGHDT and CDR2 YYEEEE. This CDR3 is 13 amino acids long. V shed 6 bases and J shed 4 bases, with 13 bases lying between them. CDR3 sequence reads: CASTSRRAYGYTF. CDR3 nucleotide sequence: TGTGCCAGCACCTCACGTCGGGCCTATGGCTACACCTTC.

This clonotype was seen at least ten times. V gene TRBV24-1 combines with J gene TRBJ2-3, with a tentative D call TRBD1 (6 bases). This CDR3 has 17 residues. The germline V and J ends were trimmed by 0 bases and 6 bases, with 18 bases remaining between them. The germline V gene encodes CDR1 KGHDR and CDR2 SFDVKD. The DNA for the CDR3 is TGTGCCACCAGTGATTTGGGCACGAAACAGGGTCTGGATACGCAGTATTTT. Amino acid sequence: CATSDLGTKQGLDTQYF.

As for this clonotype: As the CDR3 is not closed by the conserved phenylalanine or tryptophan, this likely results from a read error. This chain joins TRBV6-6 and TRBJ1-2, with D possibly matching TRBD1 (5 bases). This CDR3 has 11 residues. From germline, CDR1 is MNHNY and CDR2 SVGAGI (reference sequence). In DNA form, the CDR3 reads TGTGTCGCCCGGGGCGGGGATGGCTACACCCTC. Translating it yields CVARGGDGYTL.

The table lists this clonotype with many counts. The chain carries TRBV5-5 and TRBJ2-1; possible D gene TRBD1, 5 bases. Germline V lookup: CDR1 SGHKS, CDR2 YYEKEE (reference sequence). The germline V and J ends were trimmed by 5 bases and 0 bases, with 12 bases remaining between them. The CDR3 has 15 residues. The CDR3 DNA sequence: TGTGCCAGCAGAAATTTAGGGGCCTCCTACAATGAGCAGTTCTTC. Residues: CASRNLGASYNEQFF. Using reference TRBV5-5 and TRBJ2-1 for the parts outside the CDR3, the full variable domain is DAGVTQSPTHLIKTRGQQVTLRCSPISGHKSVSWYQQVLGQGPQFIFQYYEKEERGRGNFPDRFSARQFPNYSSELNVNALLLGDSALYLCASRNLGASYNEQFFGPGTRLTVL.

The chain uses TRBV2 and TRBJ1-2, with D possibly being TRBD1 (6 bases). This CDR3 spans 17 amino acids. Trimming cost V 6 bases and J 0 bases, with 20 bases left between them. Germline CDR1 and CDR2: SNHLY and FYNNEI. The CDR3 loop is CASRDPYRDWANYGYTF. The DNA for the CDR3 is TGTGCCAGCAGGGATCCCTACAGGGATTGGGCTAACTATGGCTACACCTTC.

Here the CDR3 reads CASSHIKGEQYF. The CDR3 coding sequence is TGTGCCAGCAGTCATATTAAGGGGGAGCAGTACTTC. The rearrangement joins TRBV6-5 to TRBJ2-7; weak D call: TRBD1 (5 bases). V lost 5 bases and J lost 7, with 12 bases in between. Germline V CDR1 and CDR2: MNHEY, SVGAGI. The CDR3 has 12 amino acids.

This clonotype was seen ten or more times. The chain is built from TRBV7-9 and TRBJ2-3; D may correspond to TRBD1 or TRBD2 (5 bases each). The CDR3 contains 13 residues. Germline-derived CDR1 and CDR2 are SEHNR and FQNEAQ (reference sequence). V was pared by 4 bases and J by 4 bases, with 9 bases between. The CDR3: CASSWLGADTQYF. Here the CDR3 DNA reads TGTGCCAGCAGCTGGCTGGGGGCAGATACGCAGTATTTT. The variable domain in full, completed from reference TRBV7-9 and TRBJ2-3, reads DTGVSQNPRHKITKRGQNVTFRCDPISEHNRLYWYRQTLGQGPEFLTYFQNEAQLEKSRLLSDRFSAERPKGSFSTLEIQRTEQGDSAMYLCASSWLGADTQYFGPGTRLTVL.

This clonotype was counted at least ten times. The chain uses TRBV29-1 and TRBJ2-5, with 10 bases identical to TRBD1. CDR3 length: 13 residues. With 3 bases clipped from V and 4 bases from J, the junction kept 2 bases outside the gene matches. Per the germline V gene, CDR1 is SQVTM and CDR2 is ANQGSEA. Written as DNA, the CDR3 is TGCAGCGTTGATGGGACAGGGGTAGAGACCCAGTACTTC. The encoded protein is CSVDGTGVETQYF.

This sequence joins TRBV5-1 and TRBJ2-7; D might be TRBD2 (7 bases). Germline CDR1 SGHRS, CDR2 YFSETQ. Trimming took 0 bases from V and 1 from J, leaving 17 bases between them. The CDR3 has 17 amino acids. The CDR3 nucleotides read TGCGCCAGCAGCTTGGTGGCTAGCGGAGGGGGTTCCTACGAGCAGTACTTC. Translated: CASSLVASGGGSYEQYF.

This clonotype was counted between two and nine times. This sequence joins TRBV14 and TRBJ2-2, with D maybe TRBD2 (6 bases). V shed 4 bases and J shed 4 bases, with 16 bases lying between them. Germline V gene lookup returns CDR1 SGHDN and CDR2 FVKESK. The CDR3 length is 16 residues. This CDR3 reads CASSPPGLSITGELFF. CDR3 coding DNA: TGTGCCAGCAGCCCGCCGGGACTCAGCATCACCGGGGAGCTGTTTTTT. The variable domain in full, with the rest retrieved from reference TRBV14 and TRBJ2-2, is EAGVTQFPSHSVIEKGQTVTLRCDPISGHDNLYWYRRVMGKEIKFLLHFVKESKQDESGMPNNRFLAERTGGTYSTLKVQPAELEDSGVYFCASSPPGLSITGELFFGEGSRLTVL.

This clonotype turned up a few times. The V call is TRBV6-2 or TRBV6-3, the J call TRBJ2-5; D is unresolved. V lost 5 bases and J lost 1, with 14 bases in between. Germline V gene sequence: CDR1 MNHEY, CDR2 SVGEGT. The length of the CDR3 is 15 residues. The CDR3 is CASSGRSWAQETQYF. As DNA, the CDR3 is TGTGCCAGCAGTGGAAGGAGCTGGGCCCAAGAGACCCAGTACTTC.

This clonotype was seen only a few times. The CDR3 region is CASSLSDGLSYGYTF. CDR3 in DNA: TGTGCCAGCAGTTTATCCGACGGGCTTAGCTATGGCTACACCTTC. The chain recombines TRBV27 with TRBJ1-2, with D unresolved. Germline V CDR1 and CDR2: MNHEY, SMNVEV (reference sequence). V was clipped by 0 bases and J by 4 bases, with 12 bases between them. This CDR3 contains 15 residues.

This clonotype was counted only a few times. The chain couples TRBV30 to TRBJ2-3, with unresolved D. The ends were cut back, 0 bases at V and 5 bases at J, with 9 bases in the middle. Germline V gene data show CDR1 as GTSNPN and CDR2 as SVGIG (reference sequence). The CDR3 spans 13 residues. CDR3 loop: CAWSVRGKDTQYF. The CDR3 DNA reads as TGTGCCTGGAGTGTACGAGGAAAAGATACGCAGTATTTT. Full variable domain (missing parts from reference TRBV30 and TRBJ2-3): SQTIHQWPATLVQPVGSPLSLECTVEGTSNPNLYWYRQAAGRGLQLLFYSVGIGQISSEVPQNLSASRPQDRQFILSSKKLLLSDSGFYLCAWSVRGKDTQYFGPGTRLTVL.